The present T cell receptor (beta chain) was sequenced within a study of T cell repertoires in cytomegalovirus infection (dated by TCRdb to about 2019). Turning to the overall study: The HLA type of each donor mattered for the analysis, because public TCR beta signatures pointed to carriage of CMV infection along with the matching HLA type.

Study-wide conclusions, independent of this receptor: Carriers of CMV infection plus the relevant HLA type were discriminated by the cumulative frequency of public TCR beta family members in the study cohort and in an independent roughly 320-donor cohort. The ex vivo response was dominated by HLA-C-restricted CMV-specific TCR beta clonotypes, which also provided the single most frequent clonotype in two of eight donors.

TCRdb names Illumina HiSeq 1500 as the instrument used. TCRdb cleaned the public reads at Q25 with fastp, built clones with MiXCR and kept in-frame beta chains. Each CDR3 protein appears once, grouped with its most common genes and DNA. This sample is represented by just over 300,000 distinct CDR3 sequences; roughly 17% of them were singletons. The top ten clonotypes cover around 12% of the sample. This clonotype was counted ten times or more. Its antigen has not been determined. There are no base qualities to consult, and no much larger clone falls within one base. Spanning cysteine to phenylalanine, the CDR3 consists of 15 amino acids. Left in the record is the CDR3 DNA by itself, 45 bases read in frame from the first base. Trimming accounts for 5 bases at V and 0 bases at J, while the number of junction bases matched to no gene is 6. As encoded in the germline V gene, CDR1 is SGHTA while CDR2 is FQGNSA.

This clonotype originated in a human donor in good health (CMV status not recorded). Some clones in this sample may be carry-over from other donors' samples. The V gene is TRBV7-2 and the J gene is TRBJ2-7; the junction holds 8 bases that match TRBD2. The sequenced sample consisted of PBMCs. The CDR3 protein: CASSVSGGSSYEQYF. The DNA sequence reads TGTGCCAGCAGCGTGAGCGGGGGAAGCTCCTACGAGCAGTACTTC.